This T cell receptor beta chain appears in the sequencing data of a study of Ad26.COV2.S vaccination and SARS-CoV-2 variants (dated by TCRdb to 2020 to 2023). Regarding the research as a whole: Donors in the vaccine arm were drawn from COV1001, a multicentre, randomized, double-blind, placebo-controlled phase I-IIa trial testing Ad26.COV2.S in healthy adults. TCRbeta repertoire sequencing was used to assess the specificity and breadth of SARS-CoV-2-reactive T cell receptors after Ad26.COV2.S vaccination. Trial participants were randomized into five groups of five, in which low-dose or high-dose Ad26.COV2.S was given once or twice, or placebo was given on both occasions. Investigators remained blinded to trial group allocation during experiments and outcome assessment. Ad26.COV2.S was administered intramuscularly at a dose of 5x10^10 or 1x10^11 viral particles, either as one shot or as two shots given 56 days apart. A total of approximately 30 samples were included in the TCR-sequenced set, comprising around 19 Ad26.COV2.S vaccine recipients, 5 placebo recipients and 8 SARS-CoV-2 convalescent individuals.

General conclusions and limits of the study: Spike-specific TCR breadth was higher in Ad26.COV2.S recipients than in placebo recipients (P = 0.0014). The authors noted that total T cell responses may have been underestimated by the TCR breadth and depth analyses. Comparing responses between vaccine doses or regimens was not something the study was powered to do. After vaccination, substantial breadth of spike-specific CD8+ and CD4+ T cell responses was reported. Vaccine and placebo recipients had similar non-spike TCR breadth, a finding consistent with the vaccine containing only spike.

The treatment or condition label of this sample denotes: roughly 20 received Ad26.COV2.S at low or high dose, single or two shots; a few received placebo; per-sample allocation not given. For vaccine and placebo recipients, the sequenced repertoires came from samples collected on day 63 after the first injection. Cohort 1b enrolled about two dozen adults aged 18-55 years at a single site in Boston, USA, between 29 July and 7 August 2020. Ad26.COV2.S was a replication-incompetent adenovirus type 26 vector that expressed a prefusion-stabilized SARS-CoV-2 spike protein derived from the original Wuhan strain. Unmatched junction bases come to 3, with V trimmed by 1 base and J by 6 bases. The CDR1 and CDR2 encoded by the germline V gene are SGHRS and YFSETQ. The CDR3 runs 14 amino acids, cysteine and phenylalanine included. Only the CDR3 region is kept as DNA, spanning 42 bases read in frame from base 1.

The immunoSEQ Assay was the method used to sequence TCRbeta CDR3 regions. After extraction, genomic DNA underwent amplification by bias-controlled multiplex PCR, followed by high-throughput sequencing. On the authors' methods: To quantify the absolute abundance of every unique TCRbeta CDR3 region, sequences were collapsed and filtered. Usable DNA was measured by amplifying reference genes present in all nucleated cells, and TCRbeta template counts were normalized to that usable DNA to estimate T cell fraction. Repertoire TCRs were annotated as SARS-CoV-2-specific by exact matching of V gene, CDR3 amino acid sequence and J gene to a known reactive TCR set. The reference SARS-CoV-2 TCR set came from MIRA and was filtered for enrichment in COVID-19-positive ImmuneCODE repertoires, removing public or cross-reactive TCRs. Using the MIRA antigens, annotated TCRs were further analysed by specific ORF or by position within an ORF. Depth was the summed frequency of annotated unique rearrangements, while breadth was defined as annotated unique rearrangements over total unique productive rearrangements. TCR breadth was compared between groups using two-sided Wilcoxon rank-sum tests. TCRdb provides this immuneACCESS table in a form limited to in-frame rearrangements. Some clones are lacking; in checked studies, under half of them reflect an unresolved V gene, and why the rest are absent is not known. That table furnishes V, J and clone size, whereas the DNA furnished D and trimming. The sample table records more than 300,000 clones; around 89% of these occur just once. The ten largest clones capture approximately 5% of the sample.

Comment on this clone: Its antigen specificity is not known. Base qualities are not recorded, but no much larger clone differs from it by a single base.

The chain is assembled from TRBV5-1 and TRBJ2-1; the central 8 bases match TRBD2. The sample was peripheral blood, taken in a trial of Ad26.COV2.S vaccine versus placebo. This receptor was taken from a person aged 18-60 years who received the Ad26.COV2.S COVID-19 vaccine or a placebo. The nucleotides are TGCGCCAGCAGCTTGAAACTAGCGGCCAATGAGCAGTTCTTC. This sequence encodes CASSLKLAANEQFF.